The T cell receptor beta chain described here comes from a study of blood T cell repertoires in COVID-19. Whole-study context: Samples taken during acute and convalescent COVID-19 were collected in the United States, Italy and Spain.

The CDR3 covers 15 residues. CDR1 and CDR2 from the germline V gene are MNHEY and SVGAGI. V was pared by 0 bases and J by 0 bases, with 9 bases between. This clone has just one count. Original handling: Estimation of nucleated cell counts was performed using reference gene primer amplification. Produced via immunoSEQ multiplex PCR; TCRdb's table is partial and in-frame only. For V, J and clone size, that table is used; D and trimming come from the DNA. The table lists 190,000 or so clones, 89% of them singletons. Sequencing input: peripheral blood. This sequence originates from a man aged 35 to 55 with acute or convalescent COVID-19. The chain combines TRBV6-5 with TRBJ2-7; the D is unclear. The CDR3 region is CASSYSRGSSYEQYF. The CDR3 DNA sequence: TGTGCCAGCAGTTACTCGAGAGGAAGCTCCTACGAGCAGTACTTC.